Described below is a single T cell receptor beta chain sequence and its context. Its antigen remains unidentified. Documented time point: patch test 3, about 24 weeks after DPC sensitization. Treatment reported: therapeutic diphenylcyclopropenone sensitization with weekly scalp DPC. TCRdb processed the RACE reads anew with MiXCR; each CDR3 protein has one entry. The sample has approximately 90,000 distinct CDR3 sequences; around 25% are singletons. The CDR3 contains 16 residues. Per germline, CDR1 SGHDT and CDR2 YYEEEE. Trimming removed 3 bases from V and 0 bases from J; junction bases left unmatched: 9. This sample is drawn from a study of human T cells and chemical hapten exposure. Study outcomes and limitations: Expanded TCRs clustered into significantly more large CDR3 similarity groups than controls, the analysis revealed. Given that the donors had alopecia, their immune response may differ from that seen in healthy people. DPC sensitization left the count of TCRs above 1 in 1000 unchanged.

The TCR originated in a man in his forties with alopecia areata. Some clones in this sample may be carry-over from other donors' samples. The source material was whole blood, sampled in connection with sensitization to the hapten diphenylcyclopropenone (DPC). This chain uses TRBV5-6 with TRBJ2-7; 7 bases are shared with TRBD1. The chain's CDR3 is CASSSNYRGLSYEQYF. The CDR3 DNA follows: TGTGCCAGCAGCTCTAACTACAGGGGCCTCTCCTACGAGCAGTACTTC.